This T cell receptor (beta chain) derives from a study of shared clonotypes between healthy human individuals. Study-level information: The people who gave samples were a couple of women and a few men aged 18 to 49.

Partitioning of CD4+ cells yielded a CD45RA+ naive subset and a CD45RA-negative memory subset. Study-wide findings and caveats: A handful of donors showed sharing of approximately 5% of naive CD4 clonotypes. Owing to a small donor count, the genetic and exposure-history diversity represented was limited.

TCRdb's table, derived via immunoSEQ multiplex PCR, lists solely in-frame clones and lacks some. The sample has 2 million to 2.5 million clones; 90% to 97% are singletons. As for this clone: Its antigen remains unknown.

The germline CDR1 and CDR2 sequences are SNHLY and FYNNEI. This CDR3 region has 16 residues. Trimming cost V 8 bases and J 0 bases; bases outside gene matches: 13. Source material: naive CD4+ T cells sorted from blood. Subset defined: CD45RA+ positively selected. This TCR derives from a man aged 18 to 35 in good health. The chain couples TRBV2 to TRBJ2-7; TRBD1 matches 7 bases. This chain's CDR3 is CASDGTVPTRSYEQYF. CDR3 coding DNA: TGTGCCAGCGATGGGACAGTGCCTACTCGCTCCTACGAGCAGTACTTC.